This record concerns one TCR beta chain sequence. This record belongs to a study of blood T cell repertoires in COVID-19. The ends lost 4 bases at V and 5 bases at J; junction bases unmatched: 4. This CDR3 is 14 amino acids long. Germline V gene data show CDR1 as SGHNT and CDR2 as YYREEE (reference sequence). Sequencing was performed with immunoSEQ multiplex PCR; in TCRdb, only in-frame clones are kept and a portion is missing. Seen here are under 300,000 clones, around 85% observed once, and the top ten hold under 4.5%. The receptor was derived from a woman aged 40 to 49 with active or convalescent COVID-19. The chain uses TRBV5-4 and TRBJ2-5; TRBD2 agrees at 11 bases. Specimen: peripheral blood. CDR3 loop: CASSQIAGGETQYF. The CDR3 DNA follows: TGTGCCAGCAGCCAAATAGCGGGGGGGGAGACCCAGTACTTC.